The 10 T cell receptor beta chains below all came from one sample that was sequenced in a study of shared clonotypes between healthy human individuals (dated by TCRdb to 2019 to 2021). The library came from the immunoSEQ multiplex PCR assay. TCRdb re-hosts the immuneACCESS table, in-frame sequences only. Its copies lack some clones; in the studies checked, an unresolved V gene accounts for under half of them, and the cause for the rest is not known. The sample profile shows some 1 million clones; 65% to 80% of them were found once. The biggest ten clones account for about 1.4% of the sample. Material: memory CD4+ T cells sorted from blood. Reading the label with the study, this specimen's cell subset or site is: CD45RA-negative fraction. All receptors derive from a man younger than 35 in good health.

This clone was picked up a small number of times. The chain couples TRBV19 to TRBJ2-5; TRBD2 aligns across 8 bases. CDR3 size: 15 residues. V was pared by 6 bases and J by 2 bases, with 8 bases of the junction left unmatched. Per the germline V gene, CDR1 is LNHDA and CDR2 is SQIVND (reference sequence). In nucleotides, the CDR3 is TGTGCCAGTAGCCCCGGGACTAGTCCACAAGAGACCCAGTACTTC. Residues: CASSPGTSPQETQYF.

In this sample, this clone turned up a few times. The rearrangement uses TRBV6-1 and TRBJ2-7, with D possibly TRBD2 on 6 matching bases. Germline lookup yields CDR1 MNHNS and CDR2 SASEGT. This CDR3 has 15 residues. The ends were cut back, 4 bases at V and 0 bases at J, with 13 bases in the middle. In DNA form, the CDR3 reads TGTGCCAGCAGTGGGTGGGGGGTTAGCTCCTACGAGCAGTACTTC. It yields the protein CASSGWGVSSYEQYF.

The V gene is TRBV27, the J gene TRBJ2-5, with D tentatively TRBD2 (5 bases). This CDR3 region has 15 residues. With 2 bases removed from V and 0 bases from J, the gap between germline ends came to 10 bases. Germline V gene lookup returns CDR1 MNHEY and CDR2 SMNVEV (reference sequence). CDR3 DNA: TGTGCCAGCAGTTTAAGAGGGCGGGACCAAGAGACCCAGTACTTC. Its translation: CASSLRGRDQETQYF.

V usage is TRBV7-2 and J usage is TRBJ1-3, with 8 bases identical to TRBD1. This CDR3 spans 15 amino acids. Germline CDR1 and CDR2: SGHTA and FQGNSA. Losses at the gene ends were 6 bases for V and 6 bases for J; bases not matched to a gene: 10. The CDR3 nucleotides are TGTGCCAGCAGTCTGACCAGGGGGCTAGTAAACACCATATATTTT. Protein: CASSLTRGLVNTIYF.

The chain uses TRBV7-9 and TRBJ2-5; D tentatively reads TRBD1 or TRBD2 (5 bases each). CDR3 length: 15 amino acids. Germline CDR1 reads SEHNR; CDR2 reads FQNEAQ (reference sequence). Deletions cut 0 bases from V and 5 bases from J, with 13 bases between. The CDR3 here is CASSLAGRSGETQYF. The CDR3 nucleotides read TGTGCCAGCAGCTTAGCGGGACGGTCCGGGGAGACCCAGTACTTC.

This clone was counted once. This chain uses TRBV2 with TRBJ2-1, with TRBD2 matching over 9 bases. The germline V gene encodes CDR1 SNHLY and CDR2 FYNNEI. This CDR3 is built from 14 residues. Trimming took 4 bases from V and 8 from J; bases not matched to a gene: 6. The CDR3 DNA is TGTGCCAGCAGTGTGGGACTAGCTATAGATGAGCAGTTCTTC. Residues: CASSVGLAIDEQFF.

The gene calls are TRBV15 and TRBJ2-6; D remains ambiguous. The germline gives CDR1 LNHNV, CDR2 YYDKDF (reference sequence). The CDR3 extends over 14 amino acids. Deletions cut 8 bases from V and 3 bases from J, with 11 bases between. CDR3 sequence: CATADHIGANVLTF. The CDR3 region has the DNA TGTGCCACCGCTGACCACATTGGGGCCAACGTCCTGACTTTC.

As regards this clone: The sample holds other DNA sequences that translate to the same CDR3. V and J are TRBV7-2 and TRBJ2-5; D not resolved. Germline loops: CDR1 SGHTA, CDR2 FQGNSA. The CDR3 is 11 residues long. Trimming removed 6 bases at V and 5 bases at J, with 7 bases between. CDR3 region: CASSYGETQYF. As DNA, the CDR3 is TGTGCCAGCAGTTACGGGGAGACCCAGTACTTC. Full variable domain (outside the CDR3, taken from reference TRBV7-2 and TRBJ2-5): GAGVSQSPSNKVTEKGKDVELRCDPISGHTALYWYRQSLGQGLEFLIYFQGNSAPDKSGLPSDRFSAERTGGSVSTLTIQRTQQEDSAVYLCASSYGETQYFGPGTRLLVL.

V is TRBV15 and J is TRBJ1-6; maybe TRBD1 (6 bases). The CDR3 loop spans 15 amino acids. Germline CDR1 LNHNV, CDR2 YYDKDF (reference sequence). Trimming took off 3 bases at V and 7 bases at J, with 13 bases between the two ends. As DNA, the CDR3 is TGTGCCACCAGCAGCAAACAGGGCTACAATTCACCCCTCCACTTT. Amino acids: CATSSKQGYNSPLHF.

The chain combines TRBV5-4 with TRBJ2-7, with 11 positions matching TRBD1. Losses at the gene ends were 4 bases for V and 3 bases for J; bases not matched to a gene: 6. The germline V gene has CDR1 SGHNT and CDR2 YYREEE (reference sequence). CDR3 length: 15 residues. CDR3 coding DNA: TGTGCCAGCAGCCAGTGGACAGGGGGCGGCTACGAGCAGTACTTC. Translating it yields CASSQWTGGGYEQYF.